Below are 14 T cell receptor beta chains sequenced from a single sample in a study of PD-L1 blockade in urothelial cancer. Using immunoSEQ multiplex PCR, the repertoire was profiled, and TCRdb retains in-frame clones only, with some absent. Of tens of thousands of clones listed, 82% were seen once; the top ten hold 9.5%. The specimen was PBMCs, collected around atezolizumab (anti-PD-L1) treatment. These receptor sequences come from a man between 65 and 85 years old with urothelial cancer.

This sequence joins TRBV25-1 and TRBJ1-1; weak D call: TRBD1 (5 bases). V was shortened by 6 bases and J by 6 bases, with 17 bases between the two germline ends. The CDR3 has 14 amino acids. Germline V gene sequence: CDR1 MGHDK, CDR2 SYGVNS. This CDR3 is CASRAGTGVAEAFF. The CDR3 nucleotides read TGTGCCAGCAGGGCGGGGACGGGGGTCGCTGAAGCTTTCTTT.

J is TRBJ2-2 and V is TRBV7-8; possibly TRBD2 for D (5 bases). This CDR3 has 14 residues. Germline values: CDR1 SGHVS, CDR2 FQNEAQ. Trimming stripped 4 bases from V and 5 bases from J, with 11 bases between. CDR3 sequence reads: CASSSAGVTGELFF. The DNA of the CDR3 is TGTGCCAGCAGCTCGGCCGGGGTAACCGGGGAGCTGTTTTTT.

In DNA form, the CDR3 reads TGCGCCAGCAGCCAAGATAGAGTAGGGCAGGGAAACTTGAAGACCGGGGAGCTGTTTTTT. This sequence encodes CASSQDRVGQGNLKTGELFF. The gene calls are TRBV4-1 and TRBJ2-2, with D perhaps TRBD1 (5 bases). This CDR3 contains 20 residues. V lost 0 bases and J lost 5, with 25 bases in between. The germline CDR1 and CDR2 sequences are MGHRA and YSYEKL.

The J gene is TRBJ2-6, the V gene TRBV10-3, with 14 bases fitting TRBD2. CDR1 is ENHRY, CDR2 SYGVKD, per germline. Trimming removed 4 bases from V and 1 base from J; junction bases left unmatched: 0. The CDR3 sequence is 17 residues long. CDR3 nucleotides: TGTGCCATCAGTGGGACTAGCGGGAGGTCTGGGGCCAACGTCCTGACTTTC. Translated, it gives CAISGTSGRSGANVLTF.

This rearrangement joins TRBV5-5 to TRBJ2-7; perhaps TRBD2 as D (6 bases). The germline gives CDR1 SGHKS, CDR2 YYEKEE (reference sequence). Trimming took 3 bases from V and 0 from J, leaving 7 bases between them. This CDR3 spans 13 amino acids. CDR3 in amino acids: CASSWDFSYEQYF. The CDR3 region has the DNA TGTGCCAGCAGCTGGGACTTCTCCTACGAGCAGTACTTC.

The V and J genes are TRBV18 and TRBJ2-7; 9 positions agree with TRBD1. CDR1 and CDR2 from the germline V gene are KGHSH and LQKENI. Losses at the gene ends were 3 bases for V and 0 bases for J; bases not matched to a gene: 9. The CDR3 is 17 residues long. The CDR3 region is CASSPPTGTGSSYEQYF. CDR3 in DNA: TGTGCCAGCTCACCCCCAACCGGGACAGGGAGCTCCTACGAGCAGTACTTC.

The CDR3 nucleotides read TGCAGCTTTCGGGGGGGCTCCTACCGTGATACGCAGTATTTT. Its protein product is CSFRGGSYRDTQYF. V usage is TRBV29-1 and J usage is TRBJ2-3; 8 bases align to TRBD2. The CDR3 length is 14 residues. Germline CDR1 and CDR2: SQVTM and ANQGSEA. The junction had 13 bases not matched to a gene; V was cut back by 8 bases and J by 6 bases.

This clone was observed a few times. The chain employs TRBV9 and TRBJ1-2; D is ambiguous. Trimming took off 0 bases at V and 4 bases at J, with 16 bases between the two ends. Germline values: CDR1 SGDLS, CDR2 YYNGEE. This CDR3 comprises 16 residues. CDR3 DNA sequence: TGTGCCAGCAGCGTAGCTAGCGGGTCTTCGCTCTATGGCTACACCTTC. This sequence encodes CASSVASGSSLYGYTF.

The rearrangement joins TRBV9 to TRBJ2-1; TRBD1 matches 7 bases. This CDR3 has 14 amino acids. The V gene end was trimmed by 0 bases and the J gene end by 5 bases; junction bases not matched to a gene: 2. CDR1 and CDR2 from the germline V gene are SGDLS and YYNGEE. CDR3 nucleotides: TGTGCCAGCAGCGTAGGGGGACAGAACAATGAGCAGTTCTTC. Translation: CASSVGGQNNEQFF.

V usage is TRBV19 and J usage is TRBJ1-1; TRBD1 matches at 7 bases. Germline CDR1 is LNHDA and CDR2 is SQIVND (reference sequence). J was trimmed by 0 bases and V by 3 bases; bases with no gene match: 7. This CDR3 region has 16 residues. The CDR3: CASSMLDRVVNTEAFF. CDR3 bases: TGTGCCAGTAGTATGCTAGACAGGGTCGTGAACACTGAAGCTTTCTTT.

This chain joins TRBV4-3 and TRBJ1-2, with TRBD1 identical over 10 bases. V gave up 0 bases and J gave up 6 bases; unmatched junction bases: 4. This CDR3 contains 15 residues. Germline V lookup: CDR1 LGHNA, CDR2 YSLEER. For the CDR3, the DNA is TGCGCCAGCAGCCAAGATTGGGGACAGGGGAATGGCTACACCTTC. Encoded protein: CASSQDWGQGNGYTF.

The gene calls are TRBV5-8 and TRBJ1-2, with TRBD1 matching over 9 bases. J lost 4 bases, V lost 2 bases, and 6 bases had no gene match. The CDR3 extends over 15 amino acids. Germline lookup yields CDR1 SGHTS and CDR2 YDEGEE. DNA for the CDR3: TGTGCCAGCAGCTTCCGCTGGACAGGGGCCTATGGCTACACCTTC. Translated: CASSFRWTGAYGYTF.

V and J are TRBV5-4 and TRBJ2-3; 13 bases fit TRBD2. The germline CDR1 and CDR2 sequences are SGHNT and YYREEE (reference sequence). V lost 8 bases, J lost 5 bases, and 5 bases stayed unmatched. This CDR3 has 14 residues. The chain's CDR3 is CASPGTSGEDTQYF. The DNA for the CDR3 is TGTGCCAGTCCCGGGACTAGCGGGGAAGATACGCAGTATTTT.

Written as DNA, the CDR3 is TGTGCCAGCAGCCTAACGACAGGAGCTAACTATGGCTACACCTTC. Translating it yields CASSLTTGANYGYTF. The rearrangement uses TRBV5-4 and TRBJ1-2; possible D gene TRBD1, 6 bases. Trimming removed 4 bases at V and 0 bases at J, with 13 bases between. CDR1 and CDR2 (germline): SGHNT, YYREEE (reference sequence). CDR3 length equals 15 residues. Complete variable domain (other parts from reference TRBV5-4 and TRBJ1-2): ETGVTQSPTHLIKTRGQQVTLRCSSQSGHNTVSWYQQALGQGPQFIFQYYREEENGRGNFPPRFSGLQFPNYSSELNVNALELDDSALYLCASSLTTGANYGYTFGSGTRLTVV.